The 19 T cell receptor beta chains below come from one sample, sequenced in a study of T cells expressing NK-cell markers. TCRdb reprocessed the 5' RACE reads and keeps a single row for each CDR3 protein, giving no DNA. This repertoire comprises about 160,000 distinct CDR3 sequences; its ten largest clones make up approximately 18%. The source material was blood T cells: a sorted CD56 or NKG2C T cell subset, CD4+ or CD8+ T cells, or bulk PBMC T cells (not recorded which). The origin of the receptors is a woman between 18 and 70 years old in good health.

J is TRBJ1-6 and V is TRBV5-1; TCRdb's assignment of TRBD1 cannot be checked, as there is no DNA. The CDR3 runs 15 residues. The germline V gene encodes CDR1 SGHRS and CDR2 YFSETQ. The CDR3 here is CASSFLGQGDSPLHF.

This chain joins TRBV7-2 and TRBJ1-6; TCRdb lists TRBD1, though no DNA is available to test this call. The CDR3 runs to 15 residues. Per the germline V gene, CDR1 is SGHTA and CDR2 is FQGNSA. CDR3 protein: CASSPSGQGNSPLHF.

V and J are TRBV25-1 and TRBJ1-2; without DNA, the TCRdb call of TRBD1 cannot be checked. The CDR3 totals 14 residues. The V gene's germline CDR1 is MGHDK and CDR2 SYGVNS. The CDR3 spells CASSSSTGSYGYTF.

CDR3 sequence: CASSLSQQKSYEQYF. The chain combines TRBV5-4 with TRBJ2-7. The length of the CDR3 is 15 residues. Germline V lookup: CDR1 SGHNT, CDR2 YYREEE (reference sequence).

The chain employs TRBV15 and TRBJ2-5; TCRdb designates TRBD1, a call that cannot be tested without DNA. The V gene's germline CDR1 is LNHNV and CDR2 YYDKDF (reference sequence). The CDR3 has 15 amino acids. CDR3 residues: CATSPGGAGGETQYF.

The V call is TRBV5-6, the J call TRBJ2-7. This CDR3 is 13 amino acids long. The germline V gene has CDR1 SGHDT and CDR2 YYEEEE. Here the CDR3 reads CASSLRRFYEQYF.

V and J are TRBV4-1 and TRBJ1-1. The CDR3 is made up of 15 amino acids. Germline lookup yields CDR1 MGHRA and CDR2 YSYEKL. CDR3 in amino acids: CASSQLARGASEAFF.

The chain is built from TRBV7-8 and TRBJ1-3. Germline-derived CDR1 and CDR2 are SGHVS and FQNEAQ. The length of the CDR3 is 16 residues. The CDR3 sequence: CASSLMWASSGNTIYF.

The rearrangement joins TRBV7-3 to TRBJ1-3; the D gene TCRdb calls, TRBD1, cannot be checked with no DNA. The CDR3 extends over 16 amino acids. The germline gives CDR1 SGHTA, CDR2 FQGTGA. CDR3 region: CASSLTGTGSGNTIYF.

V is TRBV7-2 and J is TRBJ2-3; the D call from TCRdb, TRBD2, cannot be confirmed without DNA. CDR1 and CDR2 (germline): SGHTA, FQGNSA. The CDR3 loop spans 15 amino acids. CDR3 region: CASSLGTSRTDTQYF.

The chain couples TRBV9 to TRBJ2-1. Germline V gene sequence: CDR1 SGDLS, CDR2 YYNGEE. The CDR3 length is 15 residues. CDR3 sequence: CASSVGGNQYNEQFF.

The chain uses TRBV29-1 and TRBJ1-4; TCRdb selects TRBD1, and the lack of DNA leaves this call unchecked. CDR3 size: 13 residues. Germline CDR1 reads SQVTM; CDR2 reads ANQGSEA. The CDR3 sequence: CSVEGGEREKLFF.

This chain links TRBV5-1 with TRBJ2-2. The CDR3 has 12 residues. Germline CDR1 SGHRS, CDR2 YFSETQ. The CDR3: CASRLTTGELFF.

V gene TRBV12-3 or TRBV12-4 combines with J gene TRBJ2-5. The CDR3 loop spans 12 amino acids. The CDR3 reads CASSASRVAQYF.

This chain uses TRBV4-2 with TRBJ2-1; absent DNA, TCRdb's TRBD2 call cannot be checked. CDR3 length equals 19 residues. The V gene's germline CDR1 is LGHNA and CDR2 YNFKEQ. This CDR3 reads CASSQDQRGAGGLYNEQFF.

This rearrangement joins TRBV2 to TRBJ1-4. This CDR3 contains 14 residues. Looked up from germline, CDR1 is SNHLY and CDR2 is FYNNEI. The CDR3: CASSELVSVKKLFF.

This sequence joins TRBV2 and TRBJ1-3. The CDR3 is 12 residues long. Germline-derived CDR1 and CDR2 are SNHLY and FYNNEI. The CDR3 spells CAFSSTGNTIYF.

This chain connects TRBV7-2 to TRBJ2-1. Looked up from germline, CDR1 is SGHTA and CDR2 is FQGNSA. The CDR3 length is 14 residues. The CDR3 is CASSLGGRNNEQFF.

The chain has TRBV12-3 or TRBV12-4 and TRBJ2-2; TCRdb's D call, TRBD1, is unchecked because there is no DNA. The CDR3 sequence is 13 residues long. The CDR3 here is CASRLDRAGELFF.